This T cell receptor (beta chain) was obtained from a study of glioma-infiltrating T cells. CDR1 is DFQATT, CDR2 SNEGSKA, per germline (reference sequence). CDR3 size: 15 residues. Regarding the study as a whole: Above-expected tissue-blood divergence occurred in all gliomas, most in low-grade ones. Tissue and blood shared very few CDR3 sequences.

The iRepertoire nested amplicon-rescue multiplex PCR amplified TCR alpha and beta CDR3s from RNA. Input was roughly 85-450 ng of tissue mRNA or PBMC total RNA. Via MiXCR, TCRdb re-called the multiplex PCR reads, giving one row per CDR3 protein. The sample includes 93,000 or so distinct CDR3 sequences, under 30% of them seen just once. Details on this clonotype: Its matching antigen is unknown. This sequence may be a read error, since a much larger clone differs from it by one base.

This sequence was found in a human donor with low-grade glioma or glioblastoma, undergoing nonglioma brain surgery, or in good health (not recorded which). The chain carries TRBV20-1 and TRBJ1-5, with a possible D match to TRBD1 (6 bases). Sequences were obtained from glioma tissue, nonneoplastic brain tissue, or PBMCs (not recorded which). The CDR3 DNA reads as TGCAGTGCCAAAGGGGGGGGGCCTAGCAATCAGCCCCAGAATTTT. It translates to CSAKGGGPSNQPQNF.